Sequencing of this TCR beta chain was carried out in a study of T cell responses to AZD1222 COVID-19 vaccine. The table came from immunoSEQ multiplex PCR; TCRdb's copy has only in-frame clones and leaves some out. This repertoire comprises around 150,000 clones; its ten largest clones make up around 2.2%. The CDR3 is made up of 14 amino acids. Germline V gene data show CDR1 as SNHLY and CDR2 as FYNNEI. The V segment lost 7 bases and the J segment 2 bases; nucleotides outside the gene matches: 3. Regarding this clone: Its specificity is not known.

Overall study findings and caveats: Rises in breadth and depth of Spike-specific TCRs came after two AZD1222 doses.

The sequence was obtained from an adult in good health. This chain uses TRBV2 with TRBJ1-5; 9 bases agree with TRBD1. Sequenced material: peripheral blood. For the CDR3, the DNA is TGTGCCAGCACCAGGACAGGGGGCAATCAGCCCCAGCATTTT. Protein: CASTRTGGNQPQHF.